This entry describes one T cell receptor beta chain. V gave up 3 bases and J gave up 1 base, with 12 bases separating them. The CDR3 length is 16 residues. Germline CDR1 LGHDT, CDR2 YNNKEL (reference sequence). The sample belongs to a study of control samples from healthy donors and cancer patients. Sequencing was performed with immunoSEQ multiplex PCR; in TCRdb, only in-frame clones are kept and a portion is missing. The sample lists 150,000 to 200,000 clones, over 85% occurring once. The sequence was obtained from a middle-aged woman in good health. The V call is TRBV3-1 (or the pseudogene TRBV3-2), the J call TRBJ1-4; D is unclear. Sequencing was carried out using blood. The CDR3 sequence: CASSHRVFGTNEKLFF. The CDR3 DNA follows: TGTGCCAGCAGCCACCGGGTGTTCGGAACTAATGAAAAACTGTTTTTT.